This T cell receptor (beta chain) emerged from a study of control samples from healthy donors and cancer patients. TCRdb's copy holds only in-frame clones and misses some; the assay was immunoSEQ multiplex PCR. The table has fewer than 85,000 clones, almost 95% seen once. This sequence originates from a woman aged 60-75 years in good health. Sequenced: blood.

CDR3 sequence (DNA): TGTGCCAGCAGGGTGAGCACAGGGAGTAACACCATATATTTT. Amino acids: CASRVSTGSNTIYF. This chain uses TRBV6-5 with TRBJ1-3; tentative D call: TRBD1 (6 bases). The germline V gene encodes CDR1 MNHEY and CDR2 SVGAGI. With 6 bases removed from V and 7 bases from J, the gap between germline ends came to 16 bases. The CDR3 has 14 amino acids.